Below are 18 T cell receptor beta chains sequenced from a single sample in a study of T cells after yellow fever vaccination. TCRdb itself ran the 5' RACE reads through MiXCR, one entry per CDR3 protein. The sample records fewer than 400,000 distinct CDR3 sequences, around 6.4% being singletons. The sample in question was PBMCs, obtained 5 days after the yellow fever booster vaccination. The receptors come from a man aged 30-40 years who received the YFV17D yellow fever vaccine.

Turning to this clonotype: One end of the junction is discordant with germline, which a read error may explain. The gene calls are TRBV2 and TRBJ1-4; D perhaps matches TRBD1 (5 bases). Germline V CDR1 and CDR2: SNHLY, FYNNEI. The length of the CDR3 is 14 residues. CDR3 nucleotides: TGTGCCAGCAGTAGAGGGGCAACTCATGAAAAACTGTTTTTT. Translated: CASSRGATHEKLFF.

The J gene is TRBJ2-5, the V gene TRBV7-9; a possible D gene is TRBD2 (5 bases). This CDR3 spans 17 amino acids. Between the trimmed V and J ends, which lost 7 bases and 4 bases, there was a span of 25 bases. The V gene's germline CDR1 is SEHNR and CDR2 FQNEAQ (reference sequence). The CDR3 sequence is CASTPEGSGNLGETQYF. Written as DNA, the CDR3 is TGTGCCAGCACCCCGGAAGGGAGCGGAAACTTGGGAGAGACCCAGTACTTC.

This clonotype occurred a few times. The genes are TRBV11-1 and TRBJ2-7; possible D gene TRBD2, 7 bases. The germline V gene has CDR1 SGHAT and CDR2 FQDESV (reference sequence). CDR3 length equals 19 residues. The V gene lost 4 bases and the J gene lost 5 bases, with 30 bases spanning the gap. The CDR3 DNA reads TGTGCCAGCAGCTCCCTTTTGAAGCAGGGGAGGGATTTTCTCCACGAGCAGTACTTC. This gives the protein CASSSLLKQGRDFLHEQYF. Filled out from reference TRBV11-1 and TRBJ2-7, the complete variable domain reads EAEVAQSPRYKITEKSQAVAFWCDPISGHATLYWYRQILGQGPELLVQFQDESVVDDSQLPKDRFSAERLKGVDSTLKIQPAELGDSAMYLCASSSLLKQGRDFLHEQYFGPGTRLTVT.

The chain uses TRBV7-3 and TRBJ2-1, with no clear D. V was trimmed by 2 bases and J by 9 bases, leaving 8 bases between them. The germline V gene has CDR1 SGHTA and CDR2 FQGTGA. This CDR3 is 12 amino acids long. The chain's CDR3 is CASSLHWGEQFF. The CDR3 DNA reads TGTGCCAGCAGCTTACATTGGGGTGAGCAGTTCTTC.

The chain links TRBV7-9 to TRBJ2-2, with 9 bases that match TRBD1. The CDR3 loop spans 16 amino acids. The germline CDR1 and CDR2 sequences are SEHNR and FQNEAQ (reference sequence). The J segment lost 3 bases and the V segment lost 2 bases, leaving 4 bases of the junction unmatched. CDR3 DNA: TGTGCCAGCAGCTTAAGGGGACAGGGCGACACCGGGGAGCTGTTTTTT. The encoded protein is CASSLRGQGDTGELFF.

The CDR3 spells CASTRWTSGRAGYTGELFF. The CDR3, as DNA: TGTGCCAGCACACGGTGGACTAGCGGGAGGGCCGGGTACACCGGGGAGCTGTTTTTT. The chain is built from TRBV19 and TRBJ2-2; 15 bases fit TRBD2. With V trimmed by 9 bases and J by 3 bases, 14 bases remained unmatched. The CDR3 spans 19 residues. The germline gives CDR1 LNHDA, CDR2 SQIVND (reference sequence).

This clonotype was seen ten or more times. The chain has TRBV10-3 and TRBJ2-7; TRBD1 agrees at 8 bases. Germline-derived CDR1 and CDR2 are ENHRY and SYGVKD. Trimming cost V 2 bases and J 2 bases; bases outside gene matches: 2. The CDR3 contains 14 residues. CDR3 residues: CAISEGQGPYEQYF. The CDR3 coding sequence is TGTGCCATCAGTGAGGGACAGGGACCCTACGAGCAGTACTTC.

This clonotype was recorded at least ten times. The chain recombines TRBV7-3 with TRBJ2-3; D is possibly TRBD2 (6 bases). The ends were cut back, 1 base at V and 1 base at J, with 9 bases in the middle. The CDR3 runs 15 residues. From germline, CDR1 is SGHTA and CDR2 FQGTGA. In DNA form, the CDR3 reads TGTGCCAGCAGCTTAATGGGCGGGGGCACAGATACGCAGTATTTT. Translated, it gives CASSLMGGGTDTQYF.

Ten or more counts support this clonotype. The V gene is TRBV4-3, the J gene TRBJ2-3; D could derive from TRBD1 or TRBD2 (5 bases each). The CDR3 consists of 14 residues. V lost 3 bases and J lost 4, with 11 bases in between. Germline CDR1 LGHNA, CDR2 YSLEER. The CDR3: CASSQAGRPDTQYF. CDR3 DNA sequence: TGCGCCAGCAGCCAGGCAGGGAGACCAGATACGCAGTATTTT.

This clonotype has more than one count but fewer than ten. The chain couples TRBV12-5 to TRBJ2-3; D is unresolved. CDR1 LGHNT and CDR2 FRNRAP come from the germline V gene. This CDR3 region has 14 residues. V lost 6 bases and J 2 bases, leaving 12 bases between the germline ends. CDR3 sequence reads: CASGPFMYTDTQYF. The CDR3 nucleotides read TGTGCTAGTGGACCTTTCATGTACACAGATACGCAGTATTTT.

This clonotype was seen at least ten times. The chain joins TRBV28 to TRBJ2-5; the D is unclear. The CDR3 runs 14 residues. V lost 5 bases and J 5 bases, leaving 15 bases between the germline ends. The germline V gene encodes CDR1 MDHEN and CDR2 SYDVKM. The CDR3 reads CASSTLKGSETQYF. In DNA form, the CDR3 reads TGTGCCAGCAGTACTTTGAAGGGCAGCGAGACCCAGTACTTC.

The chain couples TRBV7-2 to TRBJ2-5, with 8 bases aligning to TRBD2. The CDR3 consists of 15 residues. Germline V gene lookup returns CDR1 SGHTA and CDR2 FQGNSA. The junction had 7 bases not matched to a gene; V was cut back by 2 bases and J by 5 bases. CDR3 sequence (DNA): TGTGCCAGCAGCTTATGGAGCGGGAGTGGGGAGACCCAGTACTTC. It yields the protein CASSLWSGSGETQYF.

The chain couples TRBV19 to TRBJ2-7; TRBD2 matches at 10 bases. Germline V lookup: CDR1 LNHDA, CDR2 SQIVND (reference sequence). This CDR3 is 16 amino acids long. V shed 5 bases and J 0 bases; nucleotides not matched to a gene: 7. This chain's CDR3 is CASSAQLAGSSYEQYF. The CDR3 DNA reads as TGTGCCAGTAGTGCCCAACTAGCGGGGAGCTCCTACGAGCAGTACTTC. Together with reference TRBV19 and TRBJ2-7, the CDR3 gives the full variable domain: DGGITQSPKYLFRKEGQNVTLSCEQNLNHDAMYWYRQDPGQGLRLIYYSQIVNDFQKGDIAEGYSVSREKKESFPLTVTSAQKNPTAFYLCASSAQLAGSSYEQYFGPGTRLTVT.

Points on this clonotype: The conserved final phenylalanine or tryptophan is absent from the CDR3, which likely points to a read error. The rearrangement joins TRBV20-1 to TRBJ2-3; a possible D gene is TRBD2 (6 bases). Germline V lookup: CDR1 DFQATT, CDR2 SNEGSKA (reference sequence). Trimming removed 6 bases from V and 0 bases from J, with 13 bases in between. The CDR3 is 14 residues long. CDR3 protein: CSAPISGSTDTQYS. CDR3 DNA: TGCAGTGCGCCTATCAGCGGGAGCACAGATACGCAGTATTCT.

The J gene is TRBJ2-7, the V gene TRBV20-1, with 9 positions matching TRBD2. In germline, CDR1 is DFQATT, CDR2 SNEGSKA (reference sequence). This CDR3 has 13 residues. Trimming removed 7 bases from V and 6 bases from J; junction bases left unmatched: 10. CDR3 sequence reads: CSVQTSGASEQYF. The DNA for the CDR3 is TGCAGTGTACAGACTAGCGGCGCCTCCGAGCAGTACTTC.

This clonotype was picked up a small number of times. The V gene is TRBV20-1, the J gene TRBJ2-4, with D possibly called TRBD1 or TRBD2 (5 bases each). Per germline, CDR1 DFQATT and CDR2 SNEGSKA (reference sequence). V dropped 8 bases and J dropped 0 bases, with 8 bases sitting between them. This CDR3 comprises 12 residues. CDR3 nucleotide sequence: TGCAGTACAGGACTAGCCAAAAACATTCAGTACTTC. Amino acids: CSTGLAKNIQYF.

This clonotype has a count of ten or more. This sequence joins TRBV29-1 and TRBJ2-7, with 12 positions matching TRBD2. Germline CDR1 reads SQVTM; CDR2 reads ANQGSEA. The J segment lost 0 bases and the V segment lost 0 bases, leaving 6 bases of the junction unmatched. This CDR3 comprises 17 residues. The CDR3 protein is CSVEDLAGGTDSYEQYF. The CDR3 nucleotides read TGCAGCGTTGAAGATCTAGCGGGAGGGACGGACTCCTACGAGCAGTACTTC.

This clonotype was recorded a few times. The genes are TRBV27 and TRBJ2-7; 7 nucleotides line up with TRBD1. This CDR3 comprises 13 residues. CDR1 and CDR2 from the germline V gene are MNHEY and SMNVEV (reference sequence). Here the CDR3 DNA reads TGTGCAACCAGGTGGGCAGGGGGCTACGAGCAGTACTTC. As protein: CATRWAGGYEQYF.